The rows below give T cell receptor beta chains drawn from one sample of a study of tumor-infiltrating lymphocytes in primary liver carcinoma. TCRdb reanalysed the multiplex PCR reads using MiXCR and keeps one entry per CDR3 protein. The profile shows 310,000 or so distinct CDR3 sequences, almost 60% of them singletons. The sample comprised peripheral blood. Source of these receptors: a woman aged 25 to 45 with primary liver carcinoma and hepatitis B virus infection. CDR3s include the opening cysteine and the closing phenylalanine or tryptophan.

V gene: TRBV14
CDR3 protein: CASSHALALQETQYF

V gene: TRBV4-2
CDR3 protein: CASSRSGNTDTQHF

V gene: TRBV6-5
CDR3 protein: CASNPTGGPKTQYF

V gene: TRBV5-6
CDR3 protein: CASSDNRGTEAFF

V gene: TRBV11-2
CDR3 protein: CTSSLILRAGGRNEQYF

V gene: TRBV6-5
CDR3 protein: CASSSPGVGRANVLTF

V gene: TRBV6-2/TRBV6-3
CDR3 protein: CVSSYLGGQPQHF

V gene: TRBV12-3/TRBV12-4
CDR3 protein: CASSHHQTSGRAQYF

V gene: TRBV12-3/TRBV12-4
CDR3 protein: CASRENRGQFF

V gene: TRBV25-1
CDR3 protein: CASSVSQGADPPLSYNEPFF

V gene: TRBV5-1
CDR3 protein: CASSLATAGGHGCTF

V gene: TRBV28
CDR3 protein: CASSSRLAGVYEQYF

V gene: TRBV6-5
CDR3 protein: CASSYTSAVYNSPLHF

V gene: TRBV6-1
CDR3 protein: CASILREVNSGYIF

V gene: TRBV6-5
CDR3 protein: CASSYSRGLHNGQFF

V gene: TRBV6-2/TRBV6-3
CDR3 protein: CASSFGYQPQHF

V gene: TRBV6-5
CDR3 protein: CASSPGQGGKETQYF

V gene: TRBV6-6
CDR3 protein: CASGYSRERSGRGTDTQYF

V gene: TRBV11-2
CDR3 protein: CVSSLTDRTQPQHF

V gene: TRBV28
CDR3 protein: CASSTPAGGSYEQYF

V gene: TRBV11-1
CDR3 protein: CASSLDSGGETQYF

V gene: TRBV12-3/TRBV12-4
CDR3 protein: CAGSLETDTQYF

V gene: TRBV6-5
CDR3 protein: CASSLGTSGRTRDTQYF

V gene: TRBV11-2
CDR3 protein: CASSRLGRGYAVF

V gene: TRBV11-2
CDR3 protein: CASNLAQRANEQYF

V gene: TRBV29-1
CDR3 protein: CSADGLVYTEAFF

V gene: TRBV28
CDR3 protein: CASSSPGRYNEQFF

V gene: TRBV29-1
CDR3 protein: CIVEGRSISEQFF